These 5 T cell receptor beta chains came from one sample sequenced in a study of T-cell memory formation after mild COVID-19. One entry per CDR3 protein, called by TCRdb with MiXCR from the 5' RACE reads. The sample carries roughly 250,000 distinct CDR3 sequences, over 15% recorded once. Source material: PBMCs or a T cell subset sorted from them (not recorded which). The source is a man younger than 35 who had mild COVID-19 (a few samples of this study predate the infection). Cell type and time point are not known.

The chain employs TRBV2 and TRBJ1-2; TRBD1 is a possible D gene (5 bases). Looked up from germline, CDR1 is SNHLY and CDR2 is FYNNEI. The CDR3 has 15 residues. Trimming took 2 bases from V and 3 from J, leaving 13 bases between them. The CDR3 spells CASSERGQGYYGYTF. As DNA, the CDR3 is TGTGCCAGCAGTGAACGGGGCCAGGGCTACTATGGCTACACCTTC.

The CDR3 reads CSATPQGGFNGYTF. CDR3 nucleotides: TGCAGTGCTACCCCACAGGGAGGTTTCAATGGCTACACCTTC. The chain uses TRBV20-1 and TRBJ1-2; possible D gene TRBD1, 6 bases. The germline V gene encodes CDR1 DFQATT and CDR2 SNEGSKA (reference sequence). Trimming left V 4 bases short and J 6 bases short, with 18 bases between. This CDR3 is 14 amino acids long.

The chain carries TRBV7-9 and TRBJ2-5, with D perhaps TRBD1 (5 bases). V gave up 2 bases and J gave up 4 bases, with 29 bases separating them. The CDR3 has 20 residues. Germline CDR1 SEHNR, CDR2 FQNEAQ (reference sequence). The CDR3 sequence: CASSLYPRAGSSRVGETQYF. The CDR3 DNA follows: TGTGCCAGCAGCTTATATCCAAGGGCCGGATCGTCCAGGGTAGGAGAGACCCAGTACTTC. Supplemented by reference TRBV7-9 and TRBJ2-5, the full variable domain reads DTGVSQNPRHKITKRGQNVTFRCDPISEHNRLYWYRQTLGQGPEFLTYFQNEAQLEKSRLLSDRFSAERPKGSFSTLEIQRTEQGDSAMYLCASSLYPRAGSSRVGETQYFGPGTRLLVL.

In its sample, this clonotype was seen a few times. The CDR3 nucleotides read TGTGCCAGCAGTTACAATCCCAGGTCAACCTACGAGCAGTACTTC. Its translation is CASSYNPRSTYEQYF. V is TRBV6-5 and J is TRBJ2-7, with D uncertain. Germline V gene data show CDR1 as MNHEY and CDR2 as SVGAGI. This CDR3 spans 15 amino acids. Trimming took 2 bases from V and 2 from J, leaving 13 bases between them.

This clonotype was counted only a few times. The genes are TRBV20-1 and TRBJ1-1; TRBD1 matches 7 bases. The CDR3 consists of 19 residues. With 8 bases clipped from V and 4 bases from J, the junction kept 28 bases outside the gene matches. Germline loops: CDR1 DFQATT, CDR2 SNEGSKA (reference sequence). This CDR3 reads CSSPVQGGGYGLGRTEAFF. The CDR3 DNA reads as TGCAGTTCCCCAGTCCAGGGAGGGGGCTATGGCCTGGGTCGCACTGAAGCTTTCTTT.